This entry lists 9 T cell receptor beta chains sequenced from one sample in a study of neurological immune-mediated disorders. TCRdb analysed the 5' RACE reads with MiXCR anew, one entry per CDR3 protein. This repertoire shows some 76,000 distinct CDR3 sequences, 2.5% to 4% found once; its top ten account for around 5.5%. Sequenced material: PBMCs. The source of these receptors is a woman aged 50 to 60 with multiple sclerosis.

This clonotype occurred many times. The chain is built from TRBV5-1 and TRBJ1-3; TRBD1 might be the D (6 bases). The CDR3 is made up of 15 amino acids. The V end was cut by 0 bases, the J end by 2 bases, with 9 bases between. Germline CDR1 reads SGHRS; CDR2 reads YFSETQ. The CDR3 loop reads CASSLDGGAGNTIYF. The CDR3 nucleotides read TGCGCCAGCAGCTTGGACGGGGGCGCTGGAAACACCATATATTTT. Based on the CDR3 plus reference TRBV5-1 and TRBJ1-3, the full variable domain is KAGVTQTPRYLIKTRGQQVTLSCSPISGHRSVSWYQQTPGQGLQFLFEYFSETQRNKGNFPGRFSGRQFSNSRSEMNVSTLELGDSALYLCASSLDGGAGNTIYFGEGSWLTVV.

This clonotype was seen ten or more times. CDR3 DNA: TGTGCCATCAGTGACGGTCGTCCCCTTGGCTACACCTTC. It is translated as CAISDGRPLGYTF. The chain links TRBV10-3 to TRBJ1-2; no clear D. The V end was cut by 3 bases, the J end by 7 bases, with 12 bases between. Germline-derived CDR1 and CDR2 are ENHRY and SYGVKD. This CDR3 has 13 amino acids.

In this sample, this clonotype turned up many times. The chain couples TRBV7-2 to TRBJ2-3; TRBD1 or TRBD2 may be the D gene (5 bases each). CDR3 length: 14 amino acids. V lost 3 bases and J 3 bases, leaving 10 bases between the germline ends. Looked up from germline, CDR1 is SGHTA and CDR2 is FQGNSA. The CDR3 loop reads CASSLGPGTDTQYF. In nucleotides, the CDR3 is TGTGCCAGCAGCTTGGGGCCGGGGACAGATACGCAGTATTTT. Complete variable domain (other parts from reference TRBV7-2 and TRBJ2-3): GAGVSQSPSNKVTEKGKDVELRCDPISGHTALYWYRQSLGQGLEFLIYFQGNSAPDKSGLPSDRFSAERTGGSVSTLTIQRTQQEDSAVYLCASSLGPGTDTQYFGPGTRLTVL.

In this sample, this clonotype turned up many times. The CDR3 here is CASSQREVDQPQHF. CDR3 DNA: TGCGCCAGCAGCCAGCGGGAGGTTGATCAGCCCCAGCATTTT. The V and J genes are TRBV4-1 and TRBJ1-5; D is unclear. V was pared by 3 bases and J by 5 bases, with 11 bases between. From germline, CDR1 is MGHRA and CDR2 YSYEKL. The CDR3 runs to 14 residues.

This clonotype occurred many times. This chain links TRBV5-1 with TRBJ1-4, with TRBD1 identical over 9 bases. CDR3 length: 15 amino acids. The trim removed 3 bases at V and 13 bases at J, leaving 13 bases unmatched. Germline V gene data show CDR1 as SGHRS and CDR2 as YFSETQ. This CDR3 is CASSSYRGQGQRLFF. Written as DNA, the CDR3 is TGCGCCAGCAGCTCTTACAGGGGACAGGGCCAACGACTGTTTTTT.

This clonotype was detected many times. V and J are TRBV5-1 and TRBJ1-6; 10 positions agree with TRBD1. The CDR3 spans 18 residues. Germline CDR1 is SGHRS and CDR2 is YFSETQ. Germline trimming cut 3 bases from V and 0 bases from J; bases unmatched to any gene: 6. DNA of the CDR3: TGCGCCAGCAGCTCCCGGGACAGGGGAAGCTCCTATAATTCACCCCTCCACTTT. Its protein is CASSSRDRGSSYNSPLHF.

This clonotype was recorded at least ten times. V is TRBV6-1 and J is TRBJ1-2; D perhaps matches TRBD1 (5 bases). Germline loops: CDR1 MNHNS, CDR2 SASEGT. The V end was cut by 0 bases, the J end by 7 bases, with 12 bases between. The CDR3 totals 14 residues. CDR3 in amino acids: CASSEALRGVGYTF. CDR3 in DNA: TGTGCCAGCAGTGAAGCACTTCGGGGGGTTGGCTACACCTTC.

This clonotype was seen at least ten times. The chain uses TRBV11-2 and TRBJ1-1; the match to TRBD1 covers 9 bases. Germline V gene data show CDR1 as SGHAT and CDR2 as FQNNGV. V shed 5 bases and J 0 bases; nucleotides not matched to a gene: 10. This CDR3 spans 17 amino acids. The CDR3 DNA sequence: TGTGCCAGCAGCCCCCACGGACAGGGGAACATGAACACTGAAGCTTTCTTT. Its translation: CASSPHGQGNMNTEAFF.

This clonotype was recorded many times. The chain employs TRBV29-1 and TRBJ2-1; the D is unclear. The CDR3 spans 11 residues. Trimming removed 3 bases from V and 6 bases from J, with 6 bases in between. Germline V CDR1 and CDR2: SQVTM, ANQGSEA. The CDR3 loop reads CSVEQGNEQFF. The CDR3 coding sequence is TGCAGCGTTGAGCAAGGCAATGAGCAGTTCTTC.